This TCR beta chain comes out of a study of T cells after posttransplantation cyclophosphamide. Regarding the study as a whole: Donor-recipient repertoire similarity was low at 1-2 months, rising over year one. TRB clonality was highly associated with recipient CMV seropositivity and reactivation.

The table lists this clone with many counts. What it binds is unknown. Trimming removed 0 bases at V and 6 bases at J, with 6 bases between. Germline-derived CDR1 and CDR2 are MGHRA and YSYEKL. The CDR3 runs to 13 residues. Clones were sequenced by immunoSEQ multiplex PCR, and TCRdb holds only the in-frame ones, with some missing. Sampling found roughly 49,000 clones, none seen once. This sequence was found in a man aged 40-49 years in good health, CMV-negative, and a related stem cell transplant donor. Sequencing was carried out using PBMCs. The chain uses TRBV4-1 and TRBJ1-5; no firm D call. In nucleotides, the CDR3 is TGCGCCAGCAGCCAAGAGTCCGGTCAGCCCCAGCATTTT. As protein: CASSQESGQPQHF.